This entry lists 13 T cell receptor beta chains sequenced from one sample in a study of shared clonotypes between healthy human individuals. The assay was immunoSEQ multiplex PCR, and TCRdb's table has in-frame clones only and misses some. The sample lists under 2,500,000 clones, roughly 95% occurring once. Sequencing input: naive CD4+ T cells sorted from blood. Regarding subset: CD45RA+ positively selected. All receptors derive from a man between 18 and 29 years old in good health.

This clone was counted a few times. The V call is TRBV2, the J call TRBJ2-7; TRBD1 agrees at 7 bases. V gave up 7 bases and J gave up 1 base; unmatched junction bases: 7. The CDR3 extends over 14 amino acids. CDR1 and CDR2 (germline): SNHLY, FYNNEI. The CDR3 nucleotides are TGTGCCAGCACCCAAAGGGGACAGTCCTACGAGCAGTACTTC. Translation gives CASTQRGQSYEQYF.

The rearrangement links TRBV30 to TRBJ2-1, with TRBD2 matching 11 bases. V shed 0 bases, J shed 8 bases, and the junction held 6 bases outside the gene matches. The CDR3 has 15 residues. Per germline, CDR1 GTSNPN and CDR2 SVGIG (reference sequence). Here the CDR3 reads CAWSVDSGRAYEQFF. In nucleotides, the CDR3 is TGTGCCTGGAGTGTAGATAGCGGGAGGGCCTATGAGCAGTTCTTC. Full variable domain (remainder filled in from reference TRBV30 and TRBJ2-1): SQTIHQWPATLVQPVGSPLSLECTVEGTSNPNLYWYRQAAGRGLQLLFYSVGIGQISSEVPQNLSASRPQDRQFILSSKKLLLSDSGFYLCAWSVDSGRAYEQFFGPGTRLTVL.

The CDR3 sequence is CASSELGGPASTDTQYF. The CDR3 DNA reads TGTGCCAGCAGTGAATTGGGGGGGCCCGCCTCCACAGATACGCAGTATTTT. The V gene is TRBV25-1, the J gene TRBJ2-3, with D perhaps matching TRBD2 (7 bases). Trimming took 1 base from V and 2 from J, leaving 16 bases between them. The V gene's germline CDR1 is MGHDK and CDR2 SYGVNS. The length of the CDR3 is 17 residues. Based on the CDR3 plus reference TRBV25-1 and TRBJ2-3, the full variable domain is EADIYQTPRYLVIGTGKKITLECSQTMGHDKMYWYQQDPGMELHLIHYSYGVNSTEKGDLSSESTVSRIRTEHFPLTLESARPSHTSQYLCASSELGGPASTDTQYFGPGTRLTVL.

The rearrangement joins TRBV12-2 to TRBJ2-5; TRBD2, the D gene given by the table, was not confirmed from the DNA. TRBV12-2 represents a pseudogene. The CDR3 runs 21 residues. The CDR3 spells CASRGSGKHDHSGSGQETQYF. In DNA form, the CDR3 reads TGTGCAAGTCGAGGTAGCGGTAAACACGATCATAGCGGGTCTGGCCAAGAGACCCAGTACTTC.

This clone was seen only once. The chain employs TRBV21-1 and TRBJ1-2; the D call of TRBD1 is as the table states it, not checked on the DNA. TRBV21-1 constitutes a pseudogene. This CDR3 is built from 13 residues. The CDR3 region has the DNA TGTGCCAGCAGCAGGAGACAGGCGCATGGCTACACCTTC. Protein product: CASSRRQAHGYTF.

Remarks on this clone: At the DNA level, this CDR3 is encoded by other sequences in the same sample as well. The J gene is TRBJ1-5, the V gene TRBV4-3, with D uncertain. Germline values: CDR1 LGHNA, CDR2 YSLEER. The V end lost 0 bases, the J end lost 4 bases, and 4 bases lay between the germline ends. This CDR3 region has 13 residues. CDR3 sequence (DNA): TGCGCCAGCAGCCAAGAGTTAAATCAGCCCCAGCATTTT. Encoded protein: CASSQELNQPQHF.

A word on this clone: This CDR3 is also generated by other DNA sequences in the sample. The chain uses TRBV11-3 and TRBJ2-1, with TRBD2 matching over 8 bases. J gave up 0 bases and V 5 bases, and 3 bases lay outside the gene matches. CDR1 and CDR2 (germline): SGHNT, YENEEA. The CDR3 covers 15 residues. CDR3 protein: CASSPGTSSYNEQFF. CDR3 bases: TGTGCCAGCAGCCCTGGGACTAGCTCCTACAATGAGCAGTTCTTC.

The chain recombines TRBV10-1 with TRBJ1-3; D is unclear. Germline values: CDR1 WNHNN, CDR2 SYGVQD (reference sequence). Trimming stripped 2 bases from V and 2 bases from J, with 10 bases between. There are 15 residues in the CDR3. In DNA, the CDR3 is TGCGCCAGCAGTGAGGCACCCGGGGCTGGAAACACCATATATTTT. Translated: CASSEAPGAGNTIYF.

In this sample, this clone turned up once. The J gene is TRBJ2-3, the V gene TRBV2; 12 bases are a match to TRBD2. Germline CDR1 is SNHLY and CDR2 is FYNNEI. The CDR3 extends over 20 amino acids. V lost 5 bases to trimming and J lost 1 base; unmatched junction nucleotides: 16. The CDR3 loop reads CASSNWASGGAAGGTDTQYF. CDR3 nucleotide sequence: TGTGCCAGCAGTAACTGGGCTAGCGGGGGGGCCGCGGGAGGCACAGATACGCAGTATTTT.

The chain combines TRBV28 with TRBJ2-2, with TRBD2 matching over 7 bases. The CDR3 runs to 14 residues. The ends lost 7 bases at V and 2 bases at J; junction bases unmatched: 4. Germline V CDR1 and CDR2: MDHEN, SYDVKM. CDR3 region: CASIRGGNTGELFF. CDR3 DNA: TGTGCCAGCATTCGCGGGGGAAACACCGGGGAGCTGTTTTTT.

Notes on this clone: Other DNA variants within this sample encode the same CDR3. The chain has TRBV5-1 and TRBJ2-7; TRBD1 is a possible D gene (7 bases). The germline gives CDR1 SGHRS, CDR2 YFSETQ. This CDR3 is 15 amino acids long. Deletions cut 0 bases from V and 1 base from J, with 11 bases between. As DNA, the CDR3 is TGCGCCAGCAGCTTGGGAGCAGGGGGGTCCTACGAGCAGTACTTC. Translated, it gives CASSLGAGGSYEQYF.

The chain recombines TRBV9 with TRBJ2-1; 8 bases map to TRBD2. The V and J ends lost 4 bases and 6 bases, in that order; junction bases with no gene match: 9. The CDR3 sequence is 15 residues long. Germline V gene data show CDR1 as SGDLS and CDR2 as YYNGEE. Here the CDR3 reads CASSSGLASPNEQFF. The CDR3 DNA sequence: TGTGCCAGCAGCTCTGGACTAGCATCCCCCAATGAGCAGTTCTTC.

The V gene is TRBV14, the J gene TRBJ2-3; 9 nucleotides match TRBD2. J lost 0 bases, V lost 5 bases, and 18 bases had no gene match. There are 20 residues in the CDR3. The germline CDR1 and CDR2 sequences are SGHDN and FVKESK. The CDR3 region is CASSFPRCGGRVPSTDTQYF. CDR3 nucleotides: TGTGCCAGCAGCTTCCCCCGATGCGGCGGGAGGGTCCCTAGCACAGATACGCAGTATTTT.